The clone carrying this TCR beta chain was seen a single time. What it binds is unknown. This entry belongs to a study of cytomegalovirus exposure and HLA in healthy donors. The PCR employed 60 Vbeta primers together with 13 Jbeta primers. Sequencing was performed with immunoSEQ multiplex PCR; in TCRdb, only in-frame clones are kept and a portion is missing. Here the sample spans 120,000 or so clones, over 70% being singletons. Study-wide results and limits: Most likely, a cluster of highly shared sequence variants arose as a sequencing artifact. Accurate predictions that matched the HLA-A and HLA-B alleles of most subjects were reportedly made from TCR beta sequences. Data from an earlier analysis indicated that most TCR beta V segments were productive either about 87% or about 30% of the time. The investigators catalogued 164 TCR beta chains as cytomegalovirus-associated.

This clonotype was obtained from a woman younger than 30 in good health and CMV-seronegative. Material for sequencing was PBMCs.

The DNA for the CDR3 is TGTGCCAGCAGCGATAGAGCGACAGCCAGGTTGACAGATACGCAGTATTTT. Residues: CASSDRATARLTDTQYF. The rearrangement joins TRBV5-8 to TRBJ2-3; D is possibly TRBD1 (5 bases). CDR3 length: 17 amino acids. Trimming cost V 4 bases and J 3 bases, with 21 bases left between them. The germline V gene encodes CDR1 SGHTS and CDR2 YDEGEE. The full variable domain, in which reference TRBV5-8 and TRBJ2-3 provide the parts outside the CDR3, is EAGVTQSPTHLIKTRGQQATLRCSPISGHTSVYWYQQALGLGLQFLLWYDEGEERNRGNFPPRFSGRQFPNYSSELNVNALELEDSALYLCASSDRATARLTDTQYFGPGTRLTVL.